These 21 T cell receptor beta chains originate from one sample sequenced in a study of cytomegalovirus exposure and HLA in healthy donors. The PCR made use of 60 Vbeta and 13 Jbeta primers. Repertoires were generated with immunoSEQ multiplex PCR, while TCRdb's copy carries only in-frame clones and drops some. Here the sample spans more than 150,000 clones, roughly 87% being singletons. What was sequenced was PBMCs. Source of these receptors: a girl under three years old in good health and CMV-seronegative.

The rearrangement links TRBV6-5 to TRBJ2-3; the match to TRBD2 covers 15 bases. The CDR3 has 15 amino acids. The germline V gene has CDR1 MNHEY and CDR2 SVGAGI. Losses at the gene ends were 4 bases for V and 11 bases for J; bases not matched to a gene: 7. CDR3 sequence reads: CASSSGLAGGKGQYF. CDR3 DNA: TGTGCCAGCAGTTCGGGACTAGCGGGGGGCAAGGGGCAGTATTTT.

This clone was observed a handful of times. The chain combines TRBV5-1 with TRBJ2-3, with TRBD2 matching over 10 bases. The CDR3 consists of 15 residues. V lost 2 bases and J lost 5; bases outside the gene matches: 5. Looked up from germline, CDR1 is SGHRS and CDR2 is YFSETQ. CDR3 in DNA: TGCGCCAGCAGCTTTCTAGCGGGAGCGGAAGATACGCAGTATTTT. Translating gives CASSFLAGAEDTQYF. Variable domain in full (rest from reference TRBV5-1 and TRBJ2-3): KAGVTQTPRYLIKTRGQQVTLSCSPISGHRSVSWYQQTPGQGLQFLFEYFSETQRNKGNFPGRFSGRQFSNSRSEMNVSTLELGDSALYLCASSFLAGAEDTQYFGPGTRLTVL.

A remark on this clone: Other nucleotide sequences in the sample specify the same CDR3. The chain couples TRBV6-1 to TRBJ1-1; D ambiguous. The CDR3 is made up of 11 amino acids. V dropped 5 bases and J dropped 8 bases, with 9 bases sitting between them. Per germline, CDR1 MNHNS and CDR2 SASEGT. The CDR3 region has the DNA TGTGCCAGCAGTTACCGGGGAGAAGCTTTCTTT. It codes for CASSYRGEAFF.

V usage is TRBV11-2 and J usage is TRBJ2-1, with D maybe TRBD1 (6 bases). There are 12 residues in the CDR3. The V end was cut by 0 bases, the J end by 13 bases, with 10 bases between. Germline loops: CDR1 SGHAT, CDR2 FQNNGV. CDR3 DNA sequence: TGTGCCAGCAGCTTAGAACAGGGTGGTCAGTTCTTC. It codes for CASSLEQGGQFF.

This sequence joins TRBV5-1 and TRBJ1-1; 7 bases map to TRBD1. Trimming took 4 bases from V and 11 from J; bases not matched to a gene: 11. The CDR3 has 13 amino acids. Germline V lookup: CDR1 SGHRS, CDR2 YFSETQ. CDR3 sequence: CASSGLDRDSAFF. The DNA for the CDR3 is TGCGCCAGCAGCGGTTTAGACAGGGATTCGGCTTTCTTT.

CDR3 loop: CASSLRVTGELFF. The CDR3 bases are TGTGCCAGCAGCCTCCGCGTAACCGGGGAGCTGTTTTTT. This rearrangement joins TRBV9 to TRBJ2-2; D unclear. This CDR3 is built from 13 residues. Trimming took 4 bases from V and 5 from J, leaving 9 bases between them. The germline V gene encodes CDR1 SGDLS and CDR2 YYNGEE.

The chain carries TRBV29-1 and TRBJ1-4; 7 nucleotides line up with TRBD1. Germline V gene data show CDR1 as SQVTM and CDR2 as ANQGSEA. The CDR3 runs 17 residues. With V trimmed by 7 bases and J by 8 bases, 22 bases remained unmatched. CDR3 nucleotide sequence: TGCAGCGCTGACCTCTTCGTCGGTGGGACAGATGAAGAAAAACTGTTTTTT. It codes for CSADLFVGGTDEEKLFF. Variable domain in full (rest from reference TRBV29-1 and TRBJ1-4): SAVISQKPSRDICQRGTSLTIQCQVDSQVTMMFWYRQQPGQSLTLIATANQGSEATYESGFVIDKFPISRPNLTFSTLTVSNMSPEDSSIYLCSADLFVGGTDEEKLFFGSGTQLSVL.

The chain carries TRBV14 and TRBJ2-5; D possibly corresponds to TRBD1 (5 bases). Looked up from germline, CDR1 is SGHDN and CDR2 is FVKESK. CDR3 length: 14 amino acids. V gave up 1 base and J gave up 4 bases, with 10 bases separating them. CDR3 region: CASSQVGAPETQYF. CDR3 in DNA: TGTGCCAGCAGCCAAGTAGGGGCCCCAGAGACCCAGTACTTC.

The chain combines TRBV30 with TRBJ2-4; D may be TRBD1 (5 bases). CDR3 length equals 14 residues. The germline V and J ends were trimmed by 1 base and 6 bases, with 13 bases remaining between them. The germline V gene has CDR1 GTSNPN and CDR2 SVGIG (reference sequence). CDR3 DNA sequence: TGTGCCTGGAGTGCAGGGAATACAAGAAACATTCAGTACTTC. Amino acid sequence: CAWSAGNTRNIQYF.

Here the CDR3 DNA reads TGTGCCAGCAATCCGGGGAGCACAGATACGCAGTATTTT. Protein product: CASNPGSTDTQYF. The rearrangement links TRBV2 to TRBJ2-3; tentative D call: TRBD2 (5 bases). Trimming removed 7 bases at V and 0 bases at J, with 8 bases between. The CDR3 extends over 13 amino acids. Germline V lookup: CDR1 SNHLY, CDR2 FYNNEI.

About this clone itself: A read error may produce the germline difference seen at one junction end. The V call is TRBV11-2, the J call TRBJ1-2; a possible D gene is TRBD1 (5 bases). This CDR3 has 12 residues. CDR1 and CDR2 from the germline V gene are SGHAT and FQNNGV. CDR3: CASSLQGSTVFF. CDR3 DNA sequence: TGTGCCAGCAGCTTACAGGGCTCTACAGTATTCTTC.

The rearrangement links TRBV27 to TRBJ2-5, with D perhaps TRBD2 (7 bases). The J call may be incorrect, as the DNA end agrees better with TRBJ2-7. This CDR3 spans 14 amino acids. Per the germline V gene, CDR1 is MNHEY and CDR2 is SMNVEV (reference sequence). This CDR3 reads CASSLLGGVYEQYF. CDR3 nucleotides: TGTGCCAGCAGTTTATTAGGGGGGGTCTACGAGCAGTACTTC.

This chain joins TRBV6-5 and TRBJ2-4; D not resolved. CDR1 and CDR2 (germline): MNHEY, SVGAGI. Trimming left V 2 bases short and J 12 bases short, with 14 bases between. The CDR3 extends over 13 amino acids. CDR3 in amino acids: CASSYDLSVTQYF. The CDR3 coding sequence is TGTGCCAGCAGTTACGATCTATCTGTTACTCAGTACTTC.

This chain joins TRBV5-1 and TRBJ1-5; 10 nucleotides match TRBD1. The CDR3 spans 18 residues. V lost 0 bases and J lost 4; bases outside the gene matches: 10. The germline V gene encodes CDR1 SGHRS and CDR2 YFSETQ. CDR3 residues: CASSLGTGGSGKNQPQHF. The DNA for the CDR3 is TGCGCCAGCAGCTTGGGGACAGGGGGGTCGGGAAAAAATCAGCCCCAGCATTTT.

This clone was picked up one time. This sequence joins TRBV4-2 and TRBJ1-2; tentatively, D is TRBD1 (6 bases). The CDR3 is 15 amino acids. V was shortened by 0 bases and J by 6 bases, with 14 bases between the two germline ends. Per germline, CDR1 LGHNA and CDR2 YNFKEQ. CDR3 in amino acids: CASSQESSGEHGYTF. CDR3 nucleotide sequence: TGTGCCAGCAGCCAAGAGTCTTCAGGGGAACATGGCTACACCTTC.

This chain uses TRBV15 with TRBJ2-5, with unresolved D. The CDR3 totals 16 residues. Trimming took off 0 bases at V and 5 bases at J, with 16 bases between the two ends. Germline V gene data show CDR1 as LNHNV and CDR2 as YYDKDF (reference sequence). CDR3 bases: TGTGCCACCAGCAGAGATAACGGAGTAACGTGGGAGACCCAGTACTTC. Amino acids: CATSRDNGVTWETQYF.

The CDR3 DNA sequence: TGTGCCAGCAGCCAAGGATGGGGGGAAGGCGATGGCTACACCTTC. It translates to CASSQGWGEGDGYTF. V gene TRBV4-2 combines with J gene TRBJ1-2, with a weak D call TRBD1 (5 bases). Looked up from germline, CDR1 is LGHNA and CDR2 is YNFKEQ. The CDR3 extends over 15 amino acids. V lost 1 base, J lost 6 bases, and 15 bases lay in between.

The V call is TRBV6-5, the J call TRBJ1-6, with D perhaps TRBD1 (5 bases). The CDR3 spans 15 residues. V was clipped by 3 bases and J by 6 bases, with 12 bases between them. Germline-derived CDR1 and CDR2 are MNHEY and SVGAGI. CDR3 in amino acids: CASSYGGELNSPLHF. The CDR3 coding sequence is TGTGCCAGCAGTTATGGGGGGGAACTTAATTCACCCCTCCACTTT.

The chain joins TRBV4-1 to TRBJ2-1; 12 bases are a match to TRBD2. CDR3 length: 20 residues. V shed 2 bases, J shed 0 bases, and the junction held 11 bases outside the gene matches. Germline values: CDR1 MGHRA, CDR2 YSYEKL. In DNA form, the CDR3 reads TGCGCCAGCAGCCAACTAACTCTAGCGGGAGGGCTGGACTCCTACAATGAGCAGTTCTTC. As protein: CASSQLTLAGGLDSYNEQFF.

The chain recombines TRBV5-6 with TRBJ1-2, with 7 bases aligning to TRBD1. Looked up from germline, CDR1 is SGHDT and CDR2 is YYEEEE. V shed 6 bases and J 5 bases; nucleotides not matched to a gene: 10. This CDR3 has 14 residues. In nucleotides, the CDR3 is TGTGCCAGCACGCGGCAGGGGGGTTATTATGGCTACACCTTC. This gives the protein CASTRQGGYYGYTF.

The V and J genes are TRBV19 and TRBJ2-4; 9 nucleotides line up with TRBD2. The V gene end was trimmed by 7 bases and the J gene end by 6 bases; junction bases not matched to a gene: 10. This CDR3 comprises 15 residues. Germline CDR1 LNHDA, CDR2 SQIVND (reference sequence). CDR3 protein: CASTPGVAGVNIQYF. The CDR3 region has the DNA TGTGCCAGTACCCCAGGAGTAGCGGGAGTAAACATTCAGTACTTC.